Sequencing of this TCR beta chain was carried out in a study of cytomegalovirus exposure and HLA in healthy donors. Study conclusions and caveats: Among the most significant clusters, several appeared linked to common viral pathogens in a later analysis. Later examination showed HLA-associated TCR beta chains had greater clonal expansion than equally common others. Presence/absence comparisons presumed near-even sequencing depth among donors.

The ends were cut back, 0 bases at V and 5 bases at J, with 8 bases in the middle. The germline CDR1 and CDR2 sequences are SGHTS and YDEGEE. This CDR3 is 13 amino acids long. Comment on this clone: The antigen remains undetermined.

The PCR had 60 Vbeta and 13 Jbeta primers. Assay: immunoSEQ multiplex PCR; the TCRdb copy retains only in-frame clones and omits some. Among 170,000 or so clones listed, roughly 87% were seen once. The material sequenced was PBMCs. This clonotype originated in a woman in her 50s in good health and CMV-seronegative. The chain couples TRBV5-8 to TRBJ2-5, with D possibly matching TRBD1 (5 bases). CDR3 in amino acids: CASSLEGWETQYF. The CDR3 coding sequence is TGTGCCAGCAGCTTGGAGGGGTGGGAGACCCAGTACTTC.